This section outlines one T cell receptor (beta chain) sequence together with its context. Per the germline V gene, CDR1 is LNHDA and CDR2 is SQIVND (reference sequence). The length of the CDR3 is 14 residues. V was shortened by 1 base and J by 6 bases, with 12 bases between the two germline ends. The data belong to a study of T cell changes during pregnancy in multiple sclerosis. TCRdb's table, derived via immunoSEQ multiplex PCR, lists solely in-frame clones and lacks some. The repertoire consists of approximately 100,000 clones, with 92% occurring once and the leading ten covering around 1.5%. The V call is TRBV19, the J call TRBJ1-1; possibly TRBD1 for D (5 bases). This sequence originates from a female donor with multiple sclerosis, enrolled in a pregnancy study. The starting material was peripheral blood, obtained after pregnancy. CDR3 in DNA: TGTGCCAGTAGTATAGCGGCAGGGATGGCTGAAGCTTTCTTT. Protein: CASSIAAGMAEAFF.